This T cell receptor beta chain is drawn from a study of monozygotic twins with inflammatory bowel disease (dated by TCRdb to 2018 to 2020). In the study overall: In total, roughly 30 monozygotic twin pairs made up the full study: 19 Danish pairs, all IBD-discordant, plus nine German pairs, of which four were IBD-concordant and five were IBD-discordant. The search for disease-associated traits relied mainly on comparing IBD patients with their genetically identical healthy co-twins within discordant pairs. Each individual had, on average, about 151 000 unique TCRalpha sequences and 181 000 unique TCRbeta sequences available for analysis.

CDR1 and CDR2, per the germline V gene (reference sequence), are DFQATT and SNEGSKA. From the cysteine up to the phenylalanine, the CDR3 has a length of 13 residues. This entry has no DNA. Library method: 5' RACE. Preparation of each TCR library used approximately 3,200 ng of total RNA. cDNA was synthesized with SMARTScribe reverse transcriptase in eight separate reactions per sample. During cDNA synthesis, unique molecular identifiers containing a 6-nucleotide sample barcode were introduced by template switching. TCRalpha and TCRbeta cDNA was amplified by two nested PCRs of approximately 17 and 9 cycles, with bead purification after each PCR. Before amplification, cDNA was treated with uracil DNA-glycosylase and purified using the QIAquick PCR purification kit. The second PCR added Illumina TruSeq-compatible adapters along with sample-specific barcodes. Library quality and concentration were assessed using TapeStation and Qubit, and roughly 5 ng of each library was pooled. Pooled libraries were sequenced on an Illumina HiSeq2500 single-index Rapid Run with 2 x 100 bp reads and custom sequencing primers. The study's processing was this. UMI-based consensus assembly with MiGEC version 1.2.6 was used to correct PCR and sequencing errors. MiXCR version 2.1.1 handled V(D)J alignment, clonotype assembly and CDR3 extraction. To normalise gene usage, clonotype sharing and MAIT/NKT TCR abundance, the analysis used the top 1000, 10 000 and 20 000 clonotypes per sample. Diversity was computed as the inverse Simpson index with the vegan R package after downsampling to 27 000 UMIs. Paired Mann-Whitney U tests were applied to discordant twin pairs, with Benjamini-Hochberg correction for multiple testing. TCRdb reprocessed the raw reads; every CDR3 protein sequence is a single record, and DNA is not supplied. The V and J calls were determined by TCRdb, not by the authors. For this sample, the table gives 70,000 to 95,000 distinct CDR3 sequences. 6% to 9.5% of the sample lies in the top ten.

On this clonotype: Its antigen is unknown.

Study-wide findings and limitations: IBD patients shared fewer clonotypes with other individuals than healthy twins did, most markedly in patients showing signs of disease activity. TCRbeta repertoire diversity, by inverse Simpson index, was decreased in IBD patients compared with their healthy co-twins. No single strong signal or clonotype linked to IBD turned up in the results, so the idea that one exists was not supported. Concordant and discordant twins showed no difference in repertoire similarity, possibly because of limited statistical power. Because patients received different immunosuppressive treatments, the repertoires may have picked up extra background noise and variability between individuals. Different T cell subtypes could not be distinguished in the analysis.

From each donor, an approximately 2.4 ml peripheral blood sample was collected into PAXgene tubes and kept at -80 degrees C. Without any T cell sorting, total RNA was extracted from whole blood using the PAXgene blood miRNA kit on an automated QIAcube. Peripheral blood from monozygotic twin pairs concordant or discordant for inflammatory bowel disease was subjected to deep TCRalpha and TCRbeta repertoire profiling with unique molecular barcoding. For every twin pair, smoking habits were documented, and each individual was categorised as a current, former or never smoker. This clonotype was obtained from a human donor with ulcerative colitis or Crohn's disease, or a healthy co-twin of an affected twin (not recorded which). Sequencing was done on a sample of blood. This chain joins TRBV20-1 to TRBJ1-2; the TCRdb call, TRBD1, lacks DNA for checking. The CDR3 region reads CSAAWTWYYGYTF.